The T cell receptor (beta chain) described here comes from a study of blood T cell repertoires in COVID-19 (TCRdb year 2020). At the level of the whole study: Samples from collaborators originated in the United States, Italy and Spain and spanned both the acute and convalescent phases of COVID-19. Where available, HLA class I and class II types were taken from metadata supplied by the sample provider and were not determined by assay-based typing. The material from the prospective study consisted of cDNA or gDNA derived from T cells, B-cell-depleted T cells, or PBMCs. Samples were obtained from the ongoing ImmuneRACE study (first 160 participants) and from about 1,300 subjects provided by 6 global collaborators. Subjects who had been exposed to COVID-19, were actively infected with it, or had recovered from it provided the deeply sampled blood TCRbeta repertoires that made up the dataset. The repertoires were made available in a free public database intended to serve as a resource for research on the immune response to SARS-CoV-2. Nearly every sample came with metadata listing a de-identified subject ID, COVID-19 status, age in years and sex.

TCRbeta CDR3 regions were amplified from genomic DNA by means of the immunoSEQ Assay, a bias-controlled multiplex PCR. The study's processing was this. The number of nucleated cells in each sample was estimated from the amplification of reference gene primers within the assay. Sequence reads were collapsed and filtered to measure the absolute abundance of every unique TCRbeta CDR3 rearrangement. For each sample, productive Simpson clonality was calculated as the square root of Simpson's diversity index across productive rearrangements. The clones in this table, taken by TCRdb from immuneACCESS, are in-frame only. Not every clone is retained; where verified, under half of the shortfall comes from an unresolved V gene, and the cause of the rest is unknown. V and J calls and clone size are as listed in that table; D and trimming were resolved from the DNA. In this sample the table shows approximately 60,000 clones, about 87% of which occur a single time. The top ten clones comprise 6.9% of the sample.

Note on this clone: No cognate antigen has been identified for it. Per-base quality was not reported, and no clone a single base away is much larger than it.

Each collaborating institution followed its own protocols to collect whole blood in K2EDTA tubes. For TCRbeta analysis, collaborators shipped samples in one of three forms: frozen whole blood, isolated PBMCs, or DNA extracted from either of those sample types. Sequences SEHNR (CDR1) and FQNEAQ (CDR2) are obtained from the germline V gene (reference sequence). There are 12 amino acids in the CDR3, from cysteine to phenylalanine inclusive. The kept DNA is CDR3 alone, 36 bases in frame from the first base. Deletion took 2 bases off V and 13 bases off J, with a span of 12 bases between the germline ends. The investigation overall reported the following: How much clinical and demographic metadata was included differed by source and by participant, and the metadata was provided uncurated.

Sequences were obtained from peripheral blood. This chain is built from TRBV7-9 and TRBJ1-5, with TRBD1 as a weak D call on 6 bases. The clonotype originates from a man between 60 and 75 years old with active or convalescent COVID-19. The DNA sequence is TGTGCCAGCAGCTTATTTGGGGGACATCAGCATTTT. Its protein reads: CASSLFGGHQHF.